Below, 23 T cell receptor beta chains from the same sample are listed, as sequenced in a study of molecular identifiers for immune sequencing clone quantification. MiXCR was run by TCRdb on the PCR reads, yielding one entry per CDR3 protein. The sample has under 65,000 distinct CDR3 sequences, 20% to 25% seen once. The sample consisted of naive CD8+ T cells from blood, with Jurkat cell RNA spiked in. Regarding subset: FACS-sorted CD8+CD4-CCR7+CD45RA+ naive T cells. Receptors originate from a human donor in good health. Some libraries in this study had Jurkat cell RNA spiked in.

Worth noting for this clonotype: A clone one base away is much larger, so this may be a read error. The CDR3 coding sequence is TGTGCCAGCAGCTCTAGCTTGGAGGACGATACAGATACGCAGTATTTT. Protein: CASSSSLEDDTDTQYF. The genes are TRBV13 and TRBJ2-3; D is perhaps TRBD2 (5 bases). Per germline, CDR1 PRHDT and CDR2 FYEKMQ (reference sequence). The CDR3 consists of 16 residues. V was cut by 4 bases and J by 3 bases, with 17 bases left in between.

The J gene is TRBJ1-1, the V gene TRBV12-3 or TRBV12-4; D not resolved. The CDR3 runs to 13 residues. V lost 1 base to trimming and J lost 7 bases, with 10 bases between them. The CDR3 loop is CASSLGRQFEAFF. DNA of the CDR3: TGTGCCAGCAGTTTAGGGAGGCAGTTTGAAGCTTTCTTT.

About this clonotype itself: This may come from a read error, since a much larger clone is one base off. The chain joins TRBV7-9 to TRBJ1-1; D unresolved. CDR1 is SEHNR, CDR2 FQNEAQ, per germline (reference sequence). CDR3 length equals 12 residues. CDR3 loop: CTSRSGNTEAFF. The CDR3 DNA is TGTACCAGCAGGTCGGGGAACACTGAAGCTTTCTTT.

This clonotype was observed at least ten times. CDR3 DNA sequence: TGTGCCAGCAGTTTAACAGTAAACCCCCAAGAGACCCAGTACTTC. Translation gives CASSLTVNPQETQYF. This sequence joins TRBV28 and TRBJ2-5; no reliable D call. The CDR3 runs 15 residues. In germline, CDR1 is MDHEN, CDR2 SYDVKM. The V end lost 2 bases, the J end lost 1 base, and 11 bases lay between the germline ends.

Concerning this clonotype itself: No conserved phenylalanine or tryptophan ends this CDR3, so it is likely a read error. The chain is built from TRBV30 and TRBJ1-1, with D possibly being TRBD1 (5 bases). The germline CDR1 and CDR2 sequences are GTSNPN and SVGIG (reference sequence). Trimming stripped 5 bases from V and 7 bases from J, with 14 bases between. CDR3 length: 12 residues. In DNA, the CDR3 is TGTGCCTGGGAGTGGGATGGGGGTGAAGCTTTCCTT. It translates to CAWEWDGGEAFL.

The chain uses TRBV3-1 and TRBJ1-5; unclear D gene. This CDR3 spans 16 amino acids. The germline CDR1 and CDR2 sequences are LGHDT and YNNKEL (reference sequence). The V gene lost 0 bases and the J gene lost 5 bases, with 14 bases spanning the gap. Here the CDR3 DNA reads TGTGCCAGCAGCCAAGATGCGGGTGACGGCGATCAGCCCCAGCATTTT. It specifies CASSQDAGDGDQPQHF.

This clonotype was seen at least ten times. The chain joins TRBV5-1 to TRBJ2-2; no firm D call. Trimming cost V 4 bases and J 0 bases, with 13 bases left between them. CDR3 length equals 16 residues. CDR1 and CDR2 from the germline V gene are SGHRS and YFSETQ. CDR3 sequence (DNA): TGCGCCAGCAGCCCCGAGAGCTGGACGAACACCGGGGAGCTGTTTTTT. Protein: CASSPESWTNTGELFF.

Concerning this clonotype: A clone one base away is much larger, so this may be a read error. The chain is built from TRBV29-1 and TRBJ2-3; perhaps TRBD2 as D (5 bases). CDR1 and CDR2 from the germline V gene are SQVTM and ANQGSEA. CDR3 length equals 11 residues. The CDR3 reads CSVAGGDTQCF. CDR3 in DNA: TGCAGCGTCGCAGGAGGAGATACGCAGTGTTTT.

In its sample, this clonotype was seen many times. V gene TRBV6-5 combines with J gene TRBJ2-3; D ambiguous. Deletions cut 8 bases from V and 1 base from J, with 13 bases between. The CDR3 length is 14 residues. Germline-derived CDR1 and CDR2 are MNHEY and SVGAGI. CDR3 residues: CASRSLSGTDTQYF. For the CDR3, the DNA is TGTGCCAGCCGTAGCCTGTCGGGCACAGATACGCAGTATTTT.

About this clonotype: Since a much larger clone is just one base distant, this may be a read error. The conserved final phenylalanine or tryptophan is absent from the CDR3, which likely points to a read error. J is TRBJ2-3 and V is TRBV20-1; D is perhaps TRBD2 (6 bases). Germline assignment: CDR1 DFQATT and CDR2 SNEGSKA (reference sequence). The CDR3 contains 16 residues. V gave up 3 bases and J gave up 6 bases, with 22 bases separating them. CDR3 sequence reads: CSASWRTNQLGDTQYS. The CDR3 DNA follows: TGCAGTGCTAGTTGGAGGACTAACCAATTGGGGGATACGCAGTATTCT.

Concerning this clonotype itself: With a much larger clone just one base away, this may be a read error. The chain combines TRBV6-2 or TRBV6-3 with TRBJ2-2; no firm D call. V was shortened by 5 bases and J by 0 bases, with 10 bases between the two germline ends. Germline lookup yields CDR1 MNHEY and CDR2 SVGEGT. The CDR3 consists of 15 residues. The CDR3 bases are TGTGCCAGCAGTCCAGCGAATCCGAACACCGGGGAGCTGTTTTTT. It encodes CASSPANPNTGELFF.

This clonotype appeared many times. The CDR3 DNA sequence: TGCGCCAGCAGCCAAGATATGGGGACTAGCGACAACTACGAGCAGTACTTC. It codes for CASSQDMGTSDNYEQYF. The rearrangement uses TRBV4-1 and TRBJ2-7; 10 bases align to TRBD2. Germline V CDR1 and CDR2: MGHRA, YSYEKL. V lost 0 bases to trimming and J lost 3 bases; unmatched junction nucleotides: 8. The CDR3 extends over 17 amino acids.

Points on this clonotype: A much larger clone differs from this one at a single base, so this may be a read error. V and J are TRBV5-1 and TRBJ1-1; the D is unclear. Germline CDR1 and CDR2: SGHRS and YFSETQ. The CDR3 consists of 12 residues. CDR3 nucleotide sequence: TGCGCCAGCGGCTTGGATGATTTTGAAGCTTTCTTT. It yields the protein CASGLDDFEAFF. The entire variable domain, with the rest obtained from reference TRBV5-1 and TRBJ1-1, is as follows: KAGVTQTPRYLIKTRGQQVTLSCSPISGHRSVSWYQQTPGQGLQFLFEYFSETQRNKGNFPGRFSGRQFSNSRSEMNVSTLELGDSALYLCASGLDDFEAFFGQGTRLTVV.

This clonotype was counted many times. The J gene is TRBJ2-7, the V gene TRBV5-6, with TRBD1 matching over 7 bases. J lost 4 bases, V lost 0 bases, and 4 bases had no gene match. The CDR3 spans 14 residues. Germline CDR1 is SGHDT and CDR2 is YYEEEE. The CDR3 loop reads CASSLGGGEYEQYF. CDR3 bases: TGTGCCAGCAGCTTGGGAGGGGGCGAGTACGAGCAGTACTTC.

The table lists this clonotype with many counts. The CDR3, as DNA: TGTGCCAGCAGCCACGCCCAGGCCTACGAGCAGTACTTC. It specifies CASSHAQAYEQYF. V usage is TRBV6-1 and J usage is TRBJ2-7; D is ambiguous. The CDR3 extends over 13 amino acids. The germline V gene encodes CDR1 MNHNS and CDR2 SASEGT. V was cut by 6 bases and J by 2 bases, with 11 bases left in between.

The table lists this clonotype with many counts. The V gene is TRBV13, the J gene TRBJ2-3; tentative D call: TRBD2 (6 bases). The length of the CDR3 is 17 residues. The ends were cut back, 4 bases at V and 1 base at J, with 18 bases in the middle. CDR1 is PRHDT and CDR2 is FYEKMQ in the germline V gene (reference sequence). The CDR3 nucleotides are TGTGCCAGCAGCTCTAGCTGGGGGGACCCCCGCACAGATACGCAGTATTTT. Translation: CASSSSWGDPRTDTQYF.

Of note for this clonotype: Since a much larger clone is just one base distant, this may be a read error. The chain joins TRBV20-1 to TRBJ2-7; D gene uncertain. The CDR3 runs 13 residues. The ends were cut back, 0 bases at V and 4 bases at J, with 10 bases in the middle. Germline-derived CDR1 and CDR2 are DFQATT and SNEGSKA (reference sequence). Here the CDR3 reads CSARDTPGYEQYF. The CDR3 DNA is TGCAGTGCTAGAGACACTCCTGGGTACGAGCAGTACTTC.

This clonotype came up many times. The chain combines TRBV12-3 or TRBV12-4 with TRBJ2-3, with D perhaps matching TRBD1 (6 bases). Trimming left V 11 bases short and J 4 bases short, with 13 bases between. The CDR3 loop spans 12 amino acids. CDR3 loop: CASRQGSDTQYF. CDR3 in DNA: TGTGCCTCACGGCAGGGGTCAGATACGCAGTATTTT.

V gene TRBV30 combines with J gene TRBJ1-5; possibly TRBD1 for D (5 bases). This CDR3 region has 13 residues. Germline V CDR1 and CDR2: GTSNPN, SVGIG (reference sequence). Trimming pared 1 base from V and 4 bases from J, leaving 8 bases between. The CDR3 region has the DNA TGTGCCTGGAGTGAACGGGGGAATCAGCCCCAGCATTTT. This encodes CAWSERGNQPQHF.

This clonotype was picked up many times. CDR3 sequence (DNA): TGCGCCAGCAGCCCGGGGACAGCACCACCCAACACTGAAGCTTTCTTT. This sequence encodes CASSPGTAPPNTEAFF. The chain has TRBV4-3 and TRBJ1-1; 7 nucleotides match TRBD1. The CDR3 runs to 16 residues. CDR1 and CDR2 (germline): LGHNA, YSLEER. V shed 4 bases, J shed 2 bases, and the junction held 10 bases outside the gene matches.

This clonotype has at least ten counts. The gene calls are TRBV19 and TRBJ2-1; a possible D gene is TRBD1 (6 bases). From germline, CDR1 is LNHDA and CDR2 SQIVND (reference sequence). CDR3 length: 16 residues. Trimming took off 5 bases at V and 2 bases at J, with 16 bases between the two ends. CDR3 nucleotides: TGTGCCAGTAGTCCCTCCCACAGGGCCCCCTACAATGAGCAGTTCTTC. It translates to CASSPSHRAPYNEQFF.

This clonotype was found many times. The chain carries TRBV2 and TRBJ2-6, with D hard to call. Between the trimmed V and J ends, which lost 8 bases and 6 bases, there was a span of 11 bases. The CDR3 runs to 13 residues. Germline V gene data show CDR1 as SNHLY and CDR2 as FYNNEI. CDR3 sequence (DNA): TGTGCCAGCGACTCGGCCGTGGCCAACGTCCTGACTTTC. Protein: CASDSAVANVLTF. Drawing the rest from reference TRBV2 and TRBJ2-6, the complete variable domain is EPEVTQTPSHQVTQMGQEVILRCVPISNHLYFYWYRQILGQKVEFLVSFYNNEISEKSEIFDDQFSVERPDGSNFTLKIRSTKLEDSAMYFCASDSAVANVLTFGAGSRLTVL.

The CDR3 reads CASSEVNEQYF. CDR3 bases: TGCGCCAGCAGTGAAGTCAACGAGCAGTACTTC. J is TRBJ2-7 and V is TRBV10-2, with D unresolved. The germline gives CDR1 WSHSY, CDR2 SAAADI. There are 11 residues in the CDR3. V was shortened by 3 bases and J by 5 bases, with 5 bases between the two germline ends.